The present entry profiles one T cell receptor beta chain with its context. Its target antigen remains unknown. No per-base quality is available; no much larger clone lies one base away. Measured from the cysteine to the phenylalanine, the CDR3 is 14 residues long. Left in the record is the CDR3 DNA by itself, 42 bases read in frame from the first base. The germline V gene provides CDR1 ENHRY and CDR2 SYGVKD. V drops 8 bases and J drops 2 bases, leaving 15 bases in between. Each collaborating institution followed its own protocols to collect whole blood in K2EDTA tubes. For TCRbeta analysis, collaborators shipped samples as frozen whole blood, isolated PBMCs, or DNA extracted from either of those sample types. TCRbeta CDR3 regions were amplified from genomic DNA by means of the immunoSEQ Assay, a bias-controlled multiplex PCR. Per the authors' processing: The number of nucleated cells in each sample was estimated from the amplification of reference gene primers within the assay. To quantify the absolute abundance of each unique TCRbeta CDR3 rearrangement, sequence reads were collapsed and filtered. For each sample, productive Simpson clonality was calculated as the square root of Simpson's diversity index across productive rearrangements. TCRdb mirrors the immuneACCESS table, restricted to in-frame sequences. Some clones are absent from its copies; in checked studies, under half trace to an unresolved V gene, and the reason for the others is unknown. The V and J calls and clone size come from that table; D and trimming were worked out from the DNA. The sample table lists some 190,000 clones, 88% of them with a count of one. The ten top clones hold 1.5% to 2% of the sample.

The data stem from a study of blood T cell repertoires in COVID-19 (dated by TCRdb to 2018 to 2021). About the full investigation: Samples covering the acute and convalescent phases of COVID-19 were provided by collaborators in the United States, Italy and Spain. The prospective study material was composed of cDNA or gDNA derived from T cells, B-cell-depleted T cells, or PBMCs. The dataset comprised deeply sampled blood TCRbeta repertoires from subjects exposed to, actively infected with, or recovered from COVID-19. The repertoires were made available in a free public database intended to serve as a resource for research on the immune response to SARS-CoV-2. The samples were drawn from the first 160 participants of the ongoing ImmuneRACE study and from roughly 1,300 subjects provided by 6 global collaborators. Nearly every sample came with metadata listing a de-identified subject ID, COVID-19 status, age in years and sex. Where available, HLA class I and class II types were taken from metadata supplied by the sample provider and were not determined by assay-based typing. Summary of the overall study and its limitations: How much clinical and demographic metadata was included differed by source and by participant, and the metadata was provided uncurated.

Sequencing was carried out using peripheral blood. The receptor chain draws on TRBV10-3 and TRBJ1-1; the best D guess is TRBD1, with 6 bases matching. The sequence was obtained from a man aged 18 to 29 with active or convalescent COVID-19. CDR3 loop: CAIGVGTPNTEAFF. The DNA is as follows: TGTGCCATCGGAGTCGGGACACCAAACACTGAAGCTTTCTTT.